Presented here are 23 T cell receptor beta chains from one specimen sequenced in a study of shared T cell receptors in the human thymus. Repertoires were generated with immunoSEQ multiplex PCR, while TCRdb's copy carries only in-frame clones and drops some. The table includes roughly 560,000 clones, 70% to 80% detected once. These data also formed part of another study, on human thymus T cells.

The material sequenced was thymocytes. These receptors originate from a boy under two years old with a congenital heart defect.

This chain uses TRBV13 with TRBJ2-7, with D tentatively TRBD2 (6 bases). The CDR3 extends over 13 amino acids. Germline lookup yields CDR1 PRHDT and CDR2 FYEKMQ (reference sequence). Trimming took 5 bases from V and 4 from J, leaving 12 bases between them. CDR3 in DNA: TGTGCCAGCAGCCCGGGAGTCGGGTACGAGCAGTACTTC. This gives the protein CASSPGVGYEQYF.

V and J are TRBV5-6 and TRBJ2-5; D possibly corresponds to TRBD2 (5 bases). Trimming cost V 1 base and J 9 bases, with 16 bases left between them. Germline V gives CDR1 SGHDT, CDR2 YYEEEE. The CDR3 contains 14 residues. CDR3 nucleotide sequence: TGTGCCAGCAGCTTGCTGACTGGGGTGGAGGCCCAGTACTTC. Translated: CASSLLTGVEAQYF.

The gene calls are TRBV11-3 and TRBJ2-7, with 8 bases identical to TRBD2. The CDR3 extends over 15 amino acids. Unmatched junction bases numbered 10, after V lost 7 bases and J lost 2 bases. CDR1 and CDR2 (germline): SGHNT, YENEEA. The CDR3 is CASTPRLALPYEQYF. DNA of the CDR3: TGTGCCAGCACCCCTAGACTAGCGTTACCCTACGAGCAGTACTTC.

The J gene is TRBJ1-1, the V gene TRBV19; tentative D call: TRBD1 (6 bases). CDR3 length: 15 residues. The V end lost 4 bases, the J end lost 1 base, and 13 bases lay between the germline ends. The germline V gene encodes CDR1 LNHDA and CDR2 SQIVND (reference sequence). The CDR3 DNA reads TGTGCCAGTAGTACCCGACAGGATGCGAACACTGAAGCTTTCTTT. This gives the protein CASSTRQDANTEAFF.

This chain connects TRBV27 to TRBJ2-2; a possible D gene is TRBD1 (6 bases). The ends were cut back, 2 bases at V and 0 bases at J, with 13 bases in the middle. This CDR3 region has 17 residues. Per the germline V gene, CDR1 is MNHEY and CDR2 is SMNVEV (reference sequence). As DNA, the CDR3 is TGTGCCAGCAGTTTAATGGGGGACACTGCGAACACCGGGGAGCTGTTTTTT. Translating gives CASSLMGDTANTGELFF.

The chain joins TRBV10-3 to TRBJ2-7, with 10 bases that match TRBD2. The CDR3 is made up of 17 amino acids. The trim removed 4 bases at V and 2 bases at J, leaving 11 bases unmatched. CDR1 is ENHRY and CDR2 is SYGVKD in the germline V gene. The CDR3 DNA sequence: TGTGCCATCAGTGCGGGGGCTAGCGGGAGACGTCCCTACGAGCAGTACTTC. Its translation: CAISAGASGRRPYEQYF.

This clone is a singleton in its sample. The V call is TRBV6-1, the J call TRBJ1-3; weak D call: TRBD1 (6 bases). This CDR3 comprises 12 residues. Trimming pared 9 bases from V and 9 bases from J, leaving 15 bases between. Germline lookup yields CDR1 MNHNS and CDR2 SASEGT. The CDR3 protein is CASPGTSSTIYF. CDR3 DNA sequence: TGTGCCAGTCCTGGGACATCCAGCACCATATATTTT.

In its sample, this clone was seen a few times. This sequence joins TRBV5-6 and TRBJ2-7, with TRBD2 matching 9 bases. The CDR3 runs 15 residues. The V segment lost 2 bases and the J segment 2 bases; nucleotides outside the gene matches: 5. Germline lookup yields CDR1 SGHDT and CDR2 YYEEEE. DNA of the CDR3: TGTGCCAGCAGCTTTCCTAGCGGGACCGCCTACGAGCAGTACTTC. It codes for CASSFPSGTAYEQYF.

J is TRBJ2-1 and V is TRBV4-1; possibly TRBD2 for D (5 bases). The CDR3 is 17 residues long. CDR1 is MGHRA, CDR2 YSYEKL, per germline. The V end lost 0 bases, the J end lost 0 bases, and 12 bases lay between the germline ends. The CDR3 protein is CASSQEEAESSYNEQFF. CDR3 in DNA: TGCGCCAGCAGCCAAGAGGAAGCGGAGAGCTCCTACAATGAGCAGTTCTTC.

V and J are TRBV6-6 and TRBJ2-3; unclear D gene. CDR3 length: 14 residues. Germline V lookup: CDR1 MNHNY, CDR2 SVGAGI (reference sequence). V dropped 5 bases and J dropped 0 bases, with 9 bases sitting between them. CDR3 in DNA: TGTGCCAGCAGTCCTAATTCTAGCACAGATACGCAGTATTTT. Its translation: CASSPNSSTDTQYF.

This clone was picked up a small number of times. CDR3 in amino acids: CASSYRWGAQYF. The CDR3 region has the DNA TGTGCCAGCAGCTATAGGTGGGGCGCGCAGTATTTT. The chain carries TRBV11-3 and TRBJ2-3; weak D call: TRBD1 (5 bases). The V end was cut by 4 bases, the J end by 10 bases, with 12 bases between. The germline CDR1 and CDR2 sequences are SGHNT and YENEEA. The CDR3 runs 12 residues.

This clone was observed once. The gene calls are TRBV20-1 and TRBJ1-1; 8 bases map to TRBD1. The CDR3 is 11 residues long. Germline CDR1 and CDR2: DFQATT and SNEGSKA (reference sequence). V was pared by 6 bases and J by 7 bases, with 4 bases of the junction left unmatched. The CDR3 DNA sequence: TGCAGTGCCTACAGGGGGGGTGAAGCTTTCTTT. Protein: CSAYRGGEAFF.

V usage is TRBV10-1 and J usage is TRBJ2-7, with 8 bases fitting TRBD1. V lost 6 bases to trimming and J lost 1 base; unmatched junction nucleotides: 8. The CDR3 is 15 residues long. The V gene's germline CDR1 is WNHNN and CDR2 SYGVQD (reference sequence). CDR3 residues: CASSDPRDRSYEQYF. In DNA form, the CDR3 reads TGCGCCAGCAGCGATCCCCGGGACAGGTCCTACGAGCAGTACTTC.

The chain joins TRBV5-4 to TRBJ2-5, with 14 nucleotides matching TRBD2. The CDR3 is 16 residues long. After removal of 4 bases from V and 6 bases from J, the junction contained 8 bases not matched to a gene. Germline V gene sequence: CDR1 SGHNT, CDR2 YYREEE (reference sequence). The CDR3 loop reads CASSARLAGGPQTQYF. The DNA of the CDR3 is TGTGCCAGCAGCGCGCGACTAGCGGGAGGGCCACAGACCCAGTACTTC.

This clone has only one observation. At one of its ends the junction is not consistent with the germline gene, which may arise from a read error. This chain uses TRBV10-3 with TRBJ2-5; 8 bases fit TRBD1. Germline CDR1 is ENHRY and CDR2 is SYGVKD. This CDR3 comprises 13 residues. This CDR3 reads CATEGQVQKTQYF. As DNA, the CDR3 is TGTGCCACAGAGGGACAGGTCCAAAAGACCCAGTACTTC.

CDR3 sequence (DNA): TGTGCCAGCAGTGAAGACGCGGGAGAGGGCTACGAGCAGTACTTC. Its protein is CASSEDAGEGYEQYF. The V and J genes are TRBV6-1 and TRBJ2-7; 7 bases line up with TRBD2. With V trimmed by 1 base and J by 3 bases, 6 bases remained unmatched. Germline V gene lookup returns CDR1 MNHNS and CDR2 SASEGT. The CDR3 is 15 amino acids.

J is TRBJ2-1 and V is TRBV13; 7 bases are a match to TRBD2. The V gene end was trimmed by 1 base and the J gene end by 0 bases; junction bases not matched to a gene: 3. The CDR3 has 16 residues. In germline, CDR1 is PRHDT, CDR2 FYEKMQ (reference sequence). For the CDR3, the DNA is TGTGCCAGCAGCTTAGCTGGGGGGGGCTCCTACAATGAGCAGTTCTTC. Its protein product is CASSLAGGGSYNEQFF. Combining the CDR3 with reference TRBV13 and TRBJ2-1 gives the whole variable domain AAGVIQSPRHLIKEKRETATLKCYPIPRHDTVYWYQQGPGQDPQFLISFYEKMQSDKGSIPDRFSAQQFSDYHSELNMSSLELGDSALYFCASSLAGGGSYNEQFFGPGTRLTVL.

Comments on this clone: Since no conserved phenylalanine or tryptophan closes the CDR3, a read error is the likely cause. The limits of the CDR3 on the DNA are not certain, so only TCRdb's listed CDR3 is given. This chain uses TRBV27 with TRBJ2-3; the listed D gene, TRBD1, was not tested against the DNA. The germline V gene encodes CDR1 MNHEY and CDR2 SMNVEV (reference sequence). The CDR3 region is 12 residues in length, termini included. CDR3: CASSLTGTGPFA.

The CDR3 sequence is CAISEGTSGRYEQYF. The CDR3 DNA follows: TGTGCCATCAGTGAAGGGACTAGCGGGAGGTACGAGCAGTACTTC. V usage is TRBV10-3 and J usage is TRBJ2-7; 15 positions match TRBD2. V lost 3 bases, J lost 4 bases, and 1 base stayed unmatched. The CDR3 is 15 amino acids. Germline loops: CDR1 ENHRY, CDR2 SYGVKD.

V is TRBV5-6 and J is TRBJ2-3, with unresolved D. Germline loops: CDR1 SGHDT, CDR2 YYEEEE. The length of the CDR3 is 15 residues. V lost 2 bases and J 6 bases, leaving 16 bases between the germline ends. The DNA for the CDR3 is TGTGCCAGCAGCTTTAGTCTACCGCTCGGGGATACGCAGTATTTT. As protein: CASSFSLPLGDTQYF.

This clone occurred a few times. The CDR3 DNA is TGTGCCAGCAGTTTATCGACACTAGCGGGAGGGCCCCCAACCTACAATGAGCAGTTCTTC. It yields the protein CASSLSTLAGGPPTYNEQFF. The rearrangement joins TRBV27 to TRBJ2-1, with 13 bases lining up with TRBD2. The CDR3 length is 20 residues. Trimming cost V 0 bases and J 2 bases; bases outside gene matches: 10. CDR1 MNHEY and CDR2 SMNVEV come from the germline V gene (reference sequence).

This clone was detected only a few times. V gene TRBV9 combines with J gene TRBJ2-1; D is unresolved. The CDR3 spans 12 residues. Germline assignment: CDR1 SGDLS and CDR2 YYNGEE. With 4 bases removed from V and 8 bases from J, the gap between germline ends came to 10 bases. The CDR3 nucleotides read TGTGCCAGCAGCATCAGGTGGGATGAGCAGTTCTTC. This gives the protein CASSIRWDEQFF.

V usage is TRBV10-3 and J usage is TRBJ2-7; D is undetermined. CDR3 length: 11 residues. V was cut by 4 bases and J by 5 bases, with 6 bases left in between. Germline CDR1 is ENHRY and CDR2 is SYGVKD. The DNA for the CDR3 is TGTGCCATCAGTGGAGAAAACGAGCAGTACTTC. Its translation is CAISGENEQYF.